The 23 T cell receptor beta chains listed next were all sequenced from one sample in a study of CD8+ T cells in alopecia areata. cDNA prepared by RNA extraction and subsequent reverse transcription served as the template for sequencing. Generated by immunoSEQ multiplex PCR, the TCRdb table keeps only in-frame clones and is missing some. The repertoire holds about 250,000 clones, with roughly two thirds as singletons. Sequenced here: CD4+ T cells sorted from blood, sampled at week 0. The receptors stem from a human donor with alopecia areata.

The CDR3 DNA is TGTGCCAGCAGCCGGAGGGCGGGAGGAGTAGCCAAAAACATTCAGTACTTC. Translating gives CASSRRAGGVAKNIQYF. This chain connects TRBV11-2 to TRBJ2-4; 8 bases align to TRBD2. V shed 5 bases, J shed 0 bases, and the junction held 9 bases outside the gene matches. The CDR3 loop spans 17 amino acids. Germline values: CDR1 SGHAT, CDR2 FQNNGV.

This clone was seen only a few times. The identical CDR3 is also encoded by other nucleotide sequences in the sample. This chain uses TRBV20-1 with TRBJ2-3; no firm D call. Trimming removed 3 bases at V and 1 base at J, with 2 bases between. Germline loops: CDR1 DFQATT, CDR2 SNEGSKA (reference sequence). The CDR3 loop spans 11 amino acids. CDR3 loop: CSARGTDTQYF. The CDR3 DNA is TGCAGTGCTAGGGGCACAGATACGCAGTATTTT.

This chain joins TRBV29-1 and TRBJ1-2, with 9 bases identical to TRBD1. V trimming: 2 bases; J trimming: 5 bases; junction bases outside the gene matches: 6. Germline CDR1 reads SQVTM; CDR2 reads ANQGSEA. There are 14 residues in the CDR3. The CDR3 DNA reads as TGCAGCGTTGAATTAGGACAGGGGAATTATGGCTACACCTTC. Amino acids: CSVELGQGNYGYTF.

This clone is a singleton in its sample. The genes are TRBV30 and TRBJ1-2, with 8 nucleotides matching TRBD1. After removal of 0 bases from V and 4 bases from J, the junction contained 1 base not matched to a gene. The germline CDR1 and CDR2 sequences are GTSNPN and SVGIG (reference sequence). The CDR3 has 13 residues. Here the CDR3 reads CAWSVDRAYGYTF. CDR3 nucleotide sequence: TGTGCCTGGAGTGTGGACAGGGCCTATGGCTACACCTTC.

Only a few counts were recorded for this clone. The chain uses TRBV5-4 and TRBJ2-1; D perhaps matches TRBD1 (5 bases). Looked up from germline, CDR1 is SGHNT and CDR2 is YYREEE (reference sequence). The CDR3 length is 13 residues. V shed 2 bases and J shed 7 bases, with 10 bases lying between them. The DNA for the CDR3 is TGTGCCAGCAGCTTAAACCCAGGGAATGAGCAGTTCTTC. Protein product: CASSLNPGNEQFF. The entire variable domain, with the rest obtained from reference TRBV5-4 and TRBJ2-1, is as follows: ETGVTQSPTHLIKTRGQQVTLRCSSQSGHNTVSWYQQALGQGPQFIFQYYREEENGRGNFPPRFSGLQFPNYSSELNVNALELDDSALYLCASSLNPGNEQFFGPGTRLTVL.

This clone appeared a single time. The V and J genes are TRBV29-1 and TRBJ1-1; the match to TRBD1 covers 7 bases. J gave up 0 bases and V 7 bases, and 8 bases lay outside the gene matches. Germline V lookup: CDR1 SQVTM, CDR2 ANQGSEA. This CDR3 is 14 amino acids long. The DNA for the CDR3 is TGCAGCGCCGGGACAGCTGCTATGAACACTGAAGCTTTCTTT. Its translation is CSAGTAAMNTEAFF.

The chain has TRBV13 and TRBJ1-1; no clear D. The CDR3 has 12 residues. Germline V gives CDR1 PRHDT, CDR2 FYEKMQ (reference sequence). Trimming left V 5 bases short and J 8 bases short, with 12 bases between. CDR3 residues: CASSHRVREAFF. CDR3 sequence (DNA): TGTGCCAGCAGCCATCGGGTACGAGAAGCTTTCTTT.

This clone was seen only a few times. This sequence joins TRBV29-1 and TRBJ2-1; 8 nucleotides align to TRBD1. Trimming removed 5 bases from V and 0 bases from J; junction bases left unmatched: 6. Germline CDR1 is SQVTM and CDR2 is ANQGSEA. The CDR3 runs to 15 residues. CDR3 residues: CSVQTGAFSYNEQFF. CDR3 bases: TGCAGCGTTCAGACAGGGGCATTCTCCTACAATGAGCAGTTCTTC.

The chain has TRBV4-1 and TRBJ2-3; 8 nucleotides line up with TRBD1. The germline V gene encodes CDR1 MGHRA and CDR2 YSYEKL. The CDR3 runs to 16 residues. J gave up 3 bases and V 5 bases, and 10 bases lay outside the gene matches. The CDR3 bases are TGCGCCAGCAGCTACCCAGGGGGCATCGGGACAGATACGCAGTATTTT. Its protein product is CASSYPGGIGTDTQYF.

This chain connects TRBV29-1 to TRBJ2-5; D call uncertain. This CDR3 has 12 amino acids. Germline-derived CDR1 and CDR2 are SQVTM and ANQGSEA. V was shortened by 7 bases and J by 4 bases, with 13 bases between the two germline ends. The CDR3 DNA reads as TGCAGCGGGTGTCGGTCAGGAGAGACCCAGTACTTC. This translates into CSGCRSGETQYF.

This chain joins TRBV7-2 and TRBJ2-3; no firm D call. Trimming pared 4 bases from V and 2 bases from J, leaving 7 bases between. The CDR3 has 13 amino acids. Germline-derived CDR1 and CDR2 are SGHTA and FQGNSA. CDR3 region: CASSSSFTDTQYF. DNA for the CDR3: TGTGCCAGCAGCTCCAGCTTCACAGATACGCAGTATTTT.

This chain uses TRBV6-6 with TRBJ2-1; D is unclear. The germline V and J ends were trimmed by 8 bases and 2 bases, with 13 bases remaining between them. Germline CDR1 reads MNHNY; CDR2 reads SVGAGI (reference sequence). The CDR3 totals 14 residues. In DNA, the CDR3 is TGTGCCAGCCGCTCCCAGGCGGCCTACAATGAGCAGTTCTTC. Its translation is CASRSQAAYNEQFF.

The chain employs TRBV15 and TRBJ1-2; the match to TRBD1 covers 11 bases. CDR1 and CDR2 (germline): LNHNV, YYDKDF (reference sequence). The CDR3 length is 14 residues. V shed 5 bases and J 2 bases; nucleotides not matched to a gene: 1. DNA for the CDR3: TGTGCCACCAGCGGGACAGGGGGAAACTATGGCTACACCTTC. Protein: CATSGTGGNYGYTF. The full variable domain, rest sourced from reference TRBV15 and TRBJ1-2, is DAMVIQNPRYQVTQFGKPVTLSCSQTLNHNVMYWYQQKSSQAPKLLFHYYDKDFNNEADTPDNFQSRRPNTSFCFLDIRSPGLGDTAMYLCATSGTGGNYGYTFGSGTRLTVV.

A single count supports this clone. This sequence joins TRBV7-9 and TRBJ2-3, with 9 nucleotides matching TRBD1. Germline CDR1 and CDR2: SEHNR and FQNEAQ (reference sequence). The CDR3 consists of 16 residues. The V gene end was trimmed by 1 base and the J gene end by 4 bases; junction bases not matched to a gene: 6. The CDR3 spells CASSLGVDRGPDTQYF. CDR3 coding DNA: TGTGCCAGCAGCTTAGGCGTGGACAGGGGACCAGATACGCAGTATTTT.

The CDR3 bases are TGTGCCAGCAGCTTGCAGGGGGGCAGGAGGGGCTATGGCTACACCTTC. Amino acid sequence: CASSLQGGRRGYGYTF. The chain links TRBV5-4 to TRBJ1-2, with 7 bases aligning to TRBD1. V shed 1 base, J shed 4 bases, and the junction held 10 bases outside the gene matches. Looked up from germline, CDR1 is SGHNT and CDR2 is YYREEE (reference sequence). The CDR3 consists of 16 residues.

The chain combines TRBV10-3 with TRBJ2-7, with D perhaps matching TRBD2 (6 bases). The CDR3 runs to 14 residues. Trimming removed 3 bases from V and 5 bases from J, with 14 bases in between. Germline V gives CDR1 ENHRY, CDR2 SYGVKD. The DNA for the CDR3 is TGTGCCATCAGTGAAGGAGGGGCAGTCGACGAGCAGTACTTC. Translating it yields CAISEGGAVDEQYF.

The chain couples TRBV30 to TRBJ2-3; no clear D. The ends were cut back, 0 bases at V and 2 bases at J, with 6 bases in the middle. Germline CDR1 and CDR2: GTSNPN and SVGIG (reference sequence). The CDR3 is made up of 13 amino acids. The CDR3 protein is CAWSVPNTDTQYF. In DNA form, the CDR3 reads TGTGCCTGGAGTGTGCCAAACACAGATACGCAGTATTTT.

The rearrangement links TRBV6-5 to TRBJ1-6; no reliable D call. This CDR3 is 13 amino acids long. With 0 bases removed from V and 8 bases from J, the gap between germline ends came to 5 bases. CDR1 is MNHEY and CDR2 is SVGAGI in the germline V gene. CDR3 sequence: CASSYSRDSPLHF. The CDR3 bases are TGTGCCAGCAGTTACTCGAGGGATTCACCCCTCCACTTT.

The table lists this clone with a few counts. The rearrangement uses TRBV10-3 and TRBJ1-3, with D perhaps matching TRBD1 (5 bases). Trimming removed 4 bases at V and 3 bases at J, with 7 bases between. Per germline, CDR1 ENHRY and CDR2 SYGVKD. This CDR3 is built from 13 residues. The CDR3 sequence is CAISVDNGNTIYF. CDR3 nucleotide sequence: TGTGCCATCAGTGTGGACAATGGAAACACCATATATTTT.

This chain links TRBV7-6 with TRBJ1-3; tentatively, D is TRBD1 (5 bases). The CDR3 totals 13 residues. Looked up from germline, CDR1 is SGHVS and CDR2 is FNYEAQ. Trimming stripped 9 bases from V and 2 bases from J, with 11 bases between. The CDR3 spells CASGGSAGNTIYF. Here the CDR3 DNA reads TGTGCCAGTGGGGGATCCGCTGGAAACACCATATATTTT.

This clone was seen a few times. This chain uses TRBV9 with TRBJ2-6; D gene uncertain. Germline lookup yields CDR1 SGDLS and CDR2 YYNGEE. Trimming took off 3 bases at V and 1 base at J, with 8 bases between the two ends. CDR3 size: 15 residues. The CDR3 reads CASSAWRSGANVLTF. The DNA for the CDR3 is TGTGCCAGCAGCGCCTGGCGGTCTGGGGCCAACGTCCTGACTTTC.

This clone was detected a few times. The J gene is TRBJ1-1, the V gene TRBV4-1; D not resolved. V dropped 0 bases and J dropped 2 bases, with 16 bases sitting between them. In germline, CDR1 is MGHRA, CDR2 YSYEKL. CDR3 size: 17 residues. The CDR3 here is CASSQDIWSEGNTEAFF. In DNA form, the CDR3 reads TGCGCCAGCAGCCAAGATATATGGTCGGAGGGAAACACTGAAGCTTTCTTT.

The CDR3 loop is CASSRDTSTGELFF. The CDR3 nucleotides are TGTGCCAGCAGCCGGGACACTTCCACCGGGGAGCTGTTTTTT. This sequence joins TRBV6-5 and TRBJ2-2; D is perhaps TRBD1 (6 bases). With 6 bases removed from V and 4 bases from J, the gap between germline ends came to 12 bases. In germline, CDR1 is MNHEY, CDR2 SVGAGI. The CDR3 has 14 residues.